The T cell receptor beta chain under discussion was sequenced for a study of CXCR3-negative and CXCR3-positive naive CD8 T cells. The study, taken as a whole, reports: TRB CDR3 hydrophobicity was greater in CXCR3-positive naive cells than in CXCR3-negative naive cells.

In preparing the TRB cDNA libraries, 5' RACE with UMI labels was used. TCRdb reworked the 5' RACE reads into one entry per CDR3 protein, no DNA. This table lists around 63,000 distinct CDR3 sequences. A note on this clonotype: Its antigen is unknown.

This CDR3 spans 12 amino acids. Germline CDR1 and CDR2: SQVTM and ANQGSEA. The sequence came from a human donor in good health. Some clones in this sample may be carry-over from other donors' samples. The gene calls are TRBV29-1 and TRBJ1-1. The sample comprised naive CXCR3+ CD8+ T cells from blood. Subset given: CD45RO-CCR7+CD27+CD95- naive CD8+ T cells expressing CXCR3 (TNR3+). CDR3 region: CSVRGMNTEAFF. The full variable domain, rest sourced from reference TRBV29-1 and TRBJ1-1, is SAVISQKPSRDICQRGTSLTIQCQVDSQVTMMFWYRQQPGQSLTLIATANQGSEATYESGFVIDKFPISRPNLTFSTLTVSNMSPEDSSIYLCSVRGMNTEAFFGQGTRLTVV.